The rows below give T cell receptor beta chains drawn from one sample of a study of long-term antiretroviral therapy in people with HIV. The method was immunoSEQ multiplex PCR; TCRdb's version includes in-frame clones alone and lacks a portion of them. Here the sample spans 20,000 to 30,000 clones, 65% to 85% being singletons. Source: unsorted PBMCs, taken 3 years after starting antiretroviral therapy. These receptors were obtained from a man aged 18 to 30 with HIV. CDR3s include the opening cysteine and the closing phenylalanine or tryptophan. Fields, in order: J gene, clone size, V gene, D gene, CDR3 DNA, CDR3 protein. D genes are given only for firm matches. Expanded clones are given a class, and other clones once, few, many or no size at all.

j_gene: TRBJ1-2
abundance: once
v_gene: TRBV14
d_gene: -
CDR3nt: TGTGCCAGCAGCCAGGGAGGAATTCATGGCTACACCTTC
CDR3aa: CASSQGGIHGYTF

j_gene: TRBJ1-4
abundance: -
v_gene: TRBV9
d_gene: -
CDR3nt: TGTGCCAGCAGCGTAGCTCTGGGAACAACTAATGAAAAACTGTTTTTT
CDR3aa: CASSVALGTTNEKLFF

j_gene: TRBJ1-5
abundance: -
v_gene: TRBV6-1
d_gene: -
CDR3nt: TGTGCCAGCAGTGAAGCTAAACGGGCCCCTGGGAGCAATCAGCCCCAGCATTTT
CDR3aa: CASSEAKRAPGSNQPQHF

j_gene: TRBJ1-5
abundance: -
v_gene: TRBV12-1
d_gene: -
CDR3nt: TGTGCCAGCAGCTTTGCGTGGGGGCACAATCAGCCCCAGCATTTT
CDR3aa: CASSFAWGHNQPQHF

j_gene: TRBJ2-5
abundance: -
v_gene: TRBV27
d_gene: TRBD1
CDR3nt: TGTGCCAGCAGCCAAAGGACAGGGCAAGAGACCCAGTACTTC
CDR3aa: CASSQRTGQETQYF

j_gene: TRBJ1-6
abundance: -
v_gene: TRBV5-5
d_gene: -
CDR3nt: TGTGCCAGCAGCTCCGAAGGGGATCGATCACCCCTCCACTTT
CDR3aa: CASSSEGDRSPLHF

j_gene: TRBJ2-2
abundance: once
v_gene: TRBV27
d_gene: -
CDR3nt: TGTGCCAGCAGTGCAACTAGGCAGAACACCGGGGAGCTGTTTTTT
CDR3aa: CASSATRQNTGELFF

j_gene: TRBJ2-2
abundance: once
v_gene: TRBV28
d_gene: -
CDR3nt: TGTGCCAGCAGCCCCCCTGAGAGGGGGGTCGGGGAGCTGTTTTTT
CDR3aa: CASSPPERGVGELFF

j_gene: TRBJ2-3
abundance: -
v_gene: TRBV19
d_gene: TRBD1
CDR3nt: TGTGCCAGTAGTCTTAAACAGGGGCGGCTTGGCACAGATACGCAGTATTTT
CDR3aa: CASSLKQGRLGTDTQYF

j_gene: TRBJ2-3
abundance: -
v_gene: TRBV6-5
d_gene: TRBD1
CDR3nt: TGTGCCAGCAGTCATCCGGGACAGGGCACAGATACGCAGTATTTT
CDR3aa: CASSHPGQGTDTQYF